This note documents a single TCR beta chain sequence. Its cognate antigen is unknown. Each CDR3 protein is one row after TCRdb ran MiXCR on the reads. The sample includes around 900,000 distinct CDR3 sequences, 30% to 40% seen only once; the top ten take roughly an eighth. Germline V lookup: CDR1 SGHAT, CDR2 FQNNGV. The V and J ends lost 7 bases and 3 bases respectively, with 10 bases between them. The CDR3 totals 13 residues. This sample was included in a study of T cell repertoires in cytomegalovirus infection. General study results and limits: Using cumulative public TCR beta family frequency, the authors identified those who carried CMV together with the relevant HLA. The study found HLA-C-restricted CMV-specific TCR beta clonotypes dominating the ex vivo response.

The rearrangement uses TRBV11-2 and TRBJ2-1; D ambiguous. The specimen was cultured CD8+ T cells from PBMCs, collected from culture after CMV antigen stimulation. This TCR was recovered from a human donor in good health (CMV status not recorded). Some clones in this sample may be carry-over from other donors' samples. The CDR3 region has the DNA TGTGCCAGCACCCCCGACAACTACAATGAGCAGTTCTTC. It codes for CASTPDNYNEQFF. Combining the CDR3 with reference TRBV11-2 and TRBJ2-1 gives the whole variable domain EAGVAQSPRYKIIEKRQSVAFWCNPISGHATLYWYQQILGQGPKLLIQFQNNGVVDDSQLPKDRFSAERLKGVDSTLKIQPAKLEDSAVYLCASTPDNYNEQFFGPGTRLTVL.